This T cell receptor (beta chain) was sequenced for a study of brain T cells in children with intractable seizures (dated by TCRdb to the early 2020s). Background for the entire study: A NanoString immunology panel was first used to screen resected brain tissue from around 57 pediatric epilepsy surgery cases for immune gene transcripts. Of the roughly twelve selected surgery cases, pre-surgery blood was also sequenced for eight, so four had brain tissue only.

Broader findings and caveats from the paper: Because sequencing depth differed between pre- and post-surgery blood, the absence of clones from the pre-surgery sample may reflect undersampling. Viral specificity was inferred only from CDR3 sequence similarity, and patients' HCMV serostatus was unknown.

As to this clone: No cognate antigen has been identified for it. No quality values exist for individual bases; no much larger clone is one base distant.

The immunoSEQ assay was used to generate TCR beta chain sequences from genomic DNA. The published analysis was carried out like this. CDR3 sequences that did not begin with the conserved framework cysteine at position 104 were removed manually. To get clonality, the normalized Shannon's Diversity Index was subtracted from one, giving values from 0 (maximal diversity) to 1 (oligoclonal). Differences in the frequency of the same CDR3 between samples, such as brain versus blood, were assessed with chi-squared comparison-of-proportions tests. Public clonotypes were found through immuneACCESS searches, while the VDJdb browser was used to judge similarity to known antiviral clonotypes. TCRdb stores this immuneACCESS table with in-frame sequences only. Part of the clones is absent; in the studies checked, under half of the shortfall reflects unresolved V genes, and no reason is known for the rest. The D gene and trimming were derived from the DNA, and the V and J assignments and clone size from that table. The sample table contains hundreds of thousands of clones; only one count was recorded for over 85% of them. The ten largest make up about 5.8% of the sample.

Per the publication, the time point label means: blood from clinic visit 5 months post-surgery; TSC patient then seizure free. Surgery cases with the highest brain T cell transcript signatures were selected for TCR beta chain sequencing of brain tissue and, where available, blood. Prior to surgery, the patients had been treated with at least one anti-epileptic drug. The TCR-sequenced patients were children whose drug-resistant epilepsy was caused by tuberous sclerosis complex, focal cortical dysplasia, Rasmussen encephalitis or hemimegalencephaly. Bulk genomic DNA was isolated from unsorted brain tissue and whole blood using the Monarch genomic DNA purification kit. Spanning cysteine to phenylalanine, the CDR3 consists of 14 amino acids. Left in the record is the CDR3 DNA by itself, 42 bases read in frame from the first base. V sheds 3 bases and J sheds 1 base, leaving 10 bases between their ends. From the germline V gene, CDR1 is SGHRS and CDR2 is YFSETQ.

This chain is built from TRBV5-1 and TRBJ1-1; the D segment cannot be called with confidence. This clonotype was obtained from a boy younger than two with tuberous sclerosis and intractable seizures. The sequencing used peripheral blood, collected around 5 months after surgery. At the DNA level, the sequence is TGCGCCAGCAGCTCCGACCTAAAGAACACTGAAGCTTTCTTT. Translation gives CASSSDLKNTEAFF.